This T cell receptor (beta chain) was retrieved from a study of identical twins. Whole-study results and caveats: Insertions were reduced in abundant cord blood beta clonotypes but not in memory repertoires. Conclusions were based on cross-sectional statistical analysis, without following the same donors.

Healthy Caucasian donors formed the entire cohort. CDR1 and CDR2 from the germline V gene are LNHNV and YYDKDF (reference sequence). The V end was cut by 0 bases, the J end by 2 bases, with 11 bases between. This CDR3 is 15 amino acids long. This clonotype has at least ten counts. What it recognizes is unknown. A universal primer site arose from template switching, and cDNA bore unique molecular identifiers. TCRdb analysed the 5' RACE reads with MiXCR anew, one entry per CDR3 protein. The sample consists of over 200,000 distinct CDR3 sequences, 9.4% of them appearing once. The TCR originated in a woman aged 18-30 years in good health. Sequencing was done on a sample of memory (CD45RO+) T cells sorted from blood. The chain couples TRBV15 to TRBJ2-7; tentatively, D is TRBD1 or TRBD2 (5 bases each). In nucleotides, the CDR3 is TGTGCCACCAGCAGAGATCTGACAGCGGCCTACGAGCAGTACTTC. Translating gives CATSRDLTAAYEQYF.